Below, 9 T cell receptor beta chains from the same sample are listed, as sequenced in a study of blood T cell repertoires in COVID-19. Method: immunoSEQ multiplex PCR; TCRdb's copy keeps in-frame clones and lacks some. The sample contains 150,000 to 200,000 clones, 88% of which appear only once. Sequencing was performed on peripheral blood. Source of these receptors: a human donor in a cohort sampled during active COVID-19.

The DNA for the CDR3 is TGTGCCAGCAGCTATCGGAGGGGGGGGGCCTACGAGCAGTACTTC. Translating it yields CASSYRRGGAYEQYF. V gene TRBV11-2 combines with J gene TRBJ2-7; tentatively, D is TRBD2 (7 bases). Germline lookup yields CDR1 SGHAT and CDR2 FQNNGV. V lost 4 bases and J 2 bases, leaving 15 bases between the germline ends. There are 15 residues in the CDR3.

V usage is TRBV27 and J usage is TRBJ2-3; a possible D gene is TRBD2 (10 bases). Germline CDR1 is MNHEY and CDR2 is SMNVEV (reference sequence). Trimming shortened V by 3 bases and J by 7 bases, and 38 bases separated the two germline ends. The CDR3 consists of 22 residues. CDR3 bases: TGTGCCAGCAGTTTCCTCACAGGGGGCGCGAAGCGGGAGGGAGTTAATCAGCATACGCAGTATTTT. Translation gives CASSFLTGGAKREGVNQHTQYF.

This clone was observed a single time. This chain connects TRBV18 to TRBJ2-2; weak D call: TRBD1 (6 bases). V shed 7 bases and J shed 4 bases, with 22 bases lying between them. The CDR3 extends over 17 amino acids. CDR1 and CDR2 (germline): KGHSH, LQKENI. This CDR3 reads CASCLQSGTLATGELFF. As DNA, the CDR3 is TGTGCCAGCTGTCTACAGTCAGGGACATTGGCCACCGGGGAGCTGTTTTTT.

The chain combines TRBV5-1 with TRBJ2-3; D is uncertain. Trimming stripped 4 bases from V and 0 bases from J, with 9 bases between. The length of the CDR3 is 14 residues. Looked up from germline, CDR1 is SGHRS and CDR2 is YFSETQ. CDR3 loop: CASSPLGSTDTQYF. CDR3 bases: TGCGCCAGCAGCCCCCTCGGGAGCACAGATACGCAGTATTTT.

In this sample, this clone turned up once. The genes are TRBV7-6 and TRBJ2-1, with 10 bases lining up with TRBD2. CDR3 size: 17 residues. V shed 1 base and J 0 bases; nucleotides not matched to a gene: 3. Looked up from germline, CDR1 is SGHVS and CDR2 is FNYEAQ. CDR3 sequence (DNA): TGTGCCAGCAGCTTAGAAATAGCGGGGGGCTCCTACAATGAGCAGTTCTTC. Encoded protein: CASSLEIAGGSYNEQFF.

The rearrangement joins TRBV6-6 to TRBJ2-7, with 9 bases matching TRBD1. CDR3 length: 16 amino acids. V gave up 5 bases and J gave up 3 bases; unmatched junction bases: 11. Germline V gives CDR1 MNHNY, CDR2 SVGAGI (reference sequence). DNA for the CDR3: TGTGCCAGCAGTACGCTCGACAGGGGGGTAATCTACGAGCAGTACTTC. Encoded protein: CASSTLDRGVIYEQYF.

This clone was seen a single time. The rearrangement uses TRBV7-9 and TRBJ2-5; the match to TRBD2 covers 7 bases. The V segment lost 5 bases and the J segment 5 bases; nucleotides outside the gene matches: 11. The CDR3 has 15 residues. Germline V gives CDR1 SEHNR, CDR2 FQNEAQ (reference sequence). For the CDR3, the DNA is TGTGCCAGCAGCCCGACTAGCCTCCCATCGGAGACCCAGTACTTC. Its translation is CASSPTSLPSETQYF.

This clone was observed a single time. V gene TRBV30 combines with J gene TRBJ2-7; maybe TRBD2 (5 bases). The CDR3 is made up of 13 amino acids. The V end was cut by 6 bases, the J end by 5 bases, with 17 bases between. Per germline, CDR1 GTSNPN and CDR2 SVGIG (reference sequence). The CDR3 loop is CACLRGPRDEQYF. The CDR3 DNA reads as TGTGCCTGCCTCAGAGGGCCGCGGGACGAGCAGTACTTC. The variable domain in full, completed from reference TRBV30 and TRBJ2-7, reads SQTIHQWPATLVQPVGSPLSLECTVEGTSNPNLYWYRQAAGRGLQLLFYSVGIGQISSEVPQNLSASRPQDRQFILSSKKLLLSDSGFYLCACLRGPRDEQYFGPGTRLTVT.

V gene TRBV25-1 combines with J gene TRBJ2-1, with 9 positions matching TRBD1. This CDR3 contains 13 residues. The trim removed 4 bases at V and 8 bases at J, leaving 3 bases unmatched. The germline gives CDR1 MGHDK, CDR2 SYGVNS. The CDR3 reads CASSGDRVDEQFF. CDR3 coding DNA: TGTGCCAGCAGTGGGGACAGGGTTGATGAGCAGTTCTTC.